This entry describes one T cell receptor beta chain. The antigen is undetermined. This sample was taken from a study of shared clonotypes between healthy human individuals. Study observations and caveats: Represented diversity, genetic and exposure-history alike, was limited by few donors. The sampled material consisted only of blood, and tissue repertoires are likely to differ.

This CDR3 contains 15 residues. Trimming left V 4 bases short and J 0 bases short, with 11 bases between. The germline V gene encodes CDR1 SGHKS and CDR2 YYEKEE (reference sequence). This was a deep-level run. Replicate PCRs from sorted subsets contained approximately 220 ng DNA, which is around 30,000 T cell genomes. The protocol was immunoSEQ multiplex PCR, while the TCRdb copy is restricted to in-frame clones and leaves out a portion. The sample records over a million clones, 95% to 97% being singletons. Material for sequencing was naive CD4+ T cells sorted from blood. Sample subset: CD45RA+ positively selected. The receptor was isolated from a man aged 30-40 years in good health. The rearrangement joins TRBV5-5 to TRBJ1-5, with TRBD1 as a possible D gene (6 bases). In DNA form, the CDR3 reads TGTGCCAGCAGCATAACAGGGTATAGCAATCAGCCCCAGCATTTT. Encoded protein: CASSITGYSNQPQHF. The full variable domain, rest sourced from reference TRBV5-5 and TRBJ1-5, is DAGVTQSPTHLIKTRGQQVTLRCSPISGHKSVSWYQQVLGQGPQFIFQYYEKEERGRGNFPDRFSARQFPNYSSELNVNALLLGDSALYLCASSITGYSNQPQHFGDGTRLSIL.